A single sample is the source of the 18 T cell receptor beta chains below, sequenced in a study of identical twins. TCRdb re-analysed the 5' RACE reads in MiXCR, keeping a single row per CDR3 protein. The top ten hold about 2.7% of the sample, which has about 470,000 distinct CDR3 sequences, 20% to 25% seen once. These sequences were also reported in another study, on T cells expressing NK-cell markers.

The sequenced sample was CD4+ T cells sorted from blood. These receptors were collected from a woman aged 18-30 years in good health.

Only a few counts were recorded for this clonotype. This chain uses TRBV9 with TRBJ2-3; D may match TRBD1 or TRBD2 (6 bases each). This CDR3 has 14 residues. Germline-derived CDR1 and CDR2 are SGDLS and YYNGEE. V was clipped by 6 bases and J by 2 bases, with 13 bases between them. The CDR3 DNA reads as TGTGCCAGCACCCGGACGGGGGCCACAGATACGCAGTATTTT. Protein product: CASTRTGATDTQYF.

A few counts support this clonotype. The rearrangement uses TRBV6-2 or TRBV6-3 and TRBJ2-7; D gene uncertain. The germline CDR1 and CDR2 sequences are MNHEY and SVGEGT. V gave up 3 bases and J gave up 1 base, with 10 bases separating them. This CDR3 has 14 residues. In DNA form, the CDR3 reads TGTGCCAGCAGTTATTCAGCCCAGTCCTACGAGCAGTACTTC. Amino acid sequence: CASSYSAQSYEQYF.

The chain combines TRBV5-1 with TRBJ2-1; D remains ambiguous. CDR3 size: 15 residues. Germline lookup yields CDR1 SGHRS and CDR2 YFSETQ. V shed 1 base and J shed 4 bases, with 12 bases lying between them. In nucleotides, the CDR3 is TGCGCCAGCAGCTTGACAGCGAACTTATACAATGAGCAGTTCTTC. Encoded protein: CASSLTANLYNEQFF. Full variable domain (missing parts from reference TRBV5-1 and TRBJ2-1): KAGVTQTPRYLIKTRGQQVTLSCSPISGHRSVSWYQQTPGQGLQFLFEYFSETQRNKGNFPGRFSGRQFSNSRSEMNVSTLELGDSALYLCASSLTANLYNEQFFGPGTRLTVL.

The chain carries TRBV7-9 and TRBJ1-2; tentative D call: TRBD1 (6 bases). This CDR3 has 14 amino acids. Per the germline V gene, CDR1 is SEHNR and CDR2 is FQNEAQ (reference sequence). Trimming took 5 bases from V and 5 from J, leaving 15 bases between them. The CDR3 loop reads CASSEYRVGYGYTF. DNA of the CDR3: TGTGCCAGCAGCGAGTACAGGGTGGGGTATGGCTACACCTTC.

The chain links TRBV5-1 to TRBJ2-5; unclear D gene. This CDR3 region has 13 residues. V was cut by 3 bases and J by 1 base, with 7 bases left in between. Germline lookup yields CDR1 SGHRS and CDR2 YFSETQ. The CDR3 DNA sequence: TGCGCCAGCAGCTATGGCGTCCAAGAGACCCAGTACTTC. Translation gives CASSYGVQETQYF.

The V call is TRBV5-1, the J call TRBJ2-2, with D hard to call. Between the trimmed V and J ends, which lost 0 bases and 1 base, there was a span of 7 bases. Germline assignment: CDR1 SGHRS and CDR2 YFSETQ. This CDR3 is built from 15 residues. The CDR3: CASSLVGWNTGELFF. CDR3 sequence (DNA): TGCGCCAGCAGCTTGGTAGGGTGGAACACCGGGGAGCTGTTTTTT. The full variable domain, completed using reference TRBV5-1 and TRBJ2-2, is KAGVTQTPRYLIKTRGQQVTLSCSPISGHRSVSWYQQTPGQGLQFLFEYFSETQRNKGNFPGRFSGRQFSNSRSEMNVSTLELGDSALYLCASSLVGWNTGELFFGEGSRLTVL.

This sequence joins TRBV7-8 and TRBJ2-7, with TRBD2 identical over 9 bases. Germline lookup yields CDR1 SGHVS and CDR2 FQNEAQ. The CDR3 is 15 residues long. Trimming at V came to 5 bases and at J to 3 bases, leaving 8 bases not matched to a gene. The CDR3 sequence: CASSLFLAGDYEQYF. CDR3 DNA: TGTGCCAGCAGCCTCTTTTTAGCGGGAGACTACGAGCAGTACTTC. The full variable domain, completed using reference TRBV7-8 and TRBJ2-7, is GAGVSQSPRYKVAKRGQDVALRCDPISGHVSLFWYQQALGQGPEFLTYFQNEAQLDKSGLPSDRFFAERPEGSVSTLKIQRTQQEDSAVYLCASSLFLAGDYEQYFGPGTRLTVT.

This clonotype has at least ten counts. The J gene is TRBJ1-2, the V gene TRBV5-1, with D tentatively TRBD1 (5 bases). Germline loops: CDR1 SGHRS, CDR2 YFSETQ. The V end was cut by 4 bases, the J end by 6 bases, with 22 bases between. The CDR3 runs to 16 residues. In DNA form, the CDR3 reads TGCGCCAGCAGCCTATTTCCTGGGAGGGGCGCGGATGGCTACACCTTC. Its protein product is CASSLFPGRGADGYTF.

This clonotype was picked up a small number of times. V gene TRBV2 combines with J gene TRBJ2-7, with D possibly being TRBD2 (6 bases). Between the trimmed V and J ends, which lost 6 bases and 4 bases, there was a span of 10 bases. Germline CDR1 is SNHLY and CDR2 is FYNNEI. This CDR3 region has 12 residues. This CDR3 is CASSIGTYEQYF. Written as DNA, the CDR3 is TGTGCCAGCAGCATCGGGACTTACGAGCAGTACTTC.

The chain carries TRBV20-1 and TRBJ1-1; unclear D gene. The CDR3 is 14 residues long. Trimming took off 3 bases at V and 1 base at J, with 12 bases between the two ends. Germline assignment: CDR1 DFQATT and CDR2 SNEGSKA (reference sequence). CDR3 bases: TGCAGTGCTAGTAGTAGCAGGACGAACACTGAAGCTTTCTTT. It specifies CSASSSRTNTEAFF.

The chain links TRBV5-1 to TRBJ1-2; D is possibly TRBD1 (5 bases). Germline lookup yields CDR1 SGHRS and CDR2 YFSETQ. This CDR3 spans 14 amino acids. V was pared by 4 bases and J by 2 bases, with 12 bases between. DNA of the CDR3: TGCGCCAGCAGCCTGACAGTACAGAACTATGGCTACACCTTC. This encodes CASSLTVQNYGYTF.

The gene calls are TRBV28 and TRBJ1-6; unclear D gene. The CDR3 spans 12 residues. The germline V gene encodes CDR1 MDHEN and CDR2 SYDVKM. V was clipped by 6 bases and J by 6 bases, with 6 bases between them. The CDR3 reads CASRTFNSPLHF. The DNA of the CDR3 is TGTGCCAGCAGAACGTTTAATTCACCCCTCCACTTT.

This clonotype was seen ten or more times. The CDR3 region has the DNA TGCAGTGCTACGGTCCCAACGACGGGAAACATTCAGTACTTC. The encoded protein is CSATVPTTGNIQYF. This chain connects TRBV20-1 to TRBJ2-4; D is undetermined. The V and J ends lost 4 bases and 6 bases respectively, with 16 bases between them. Germline lookup yields CDR1 DFQATT and CDR2 SNEGSKA (reference sequence). The CDR3 covers 14 residues.

CDR3 coding DNA: TGTGCCAGCAACCGTTGGGGCCCTGGGGCCAACGTCCTGACTTTC. Translating it yields CASNRWGPGANVLTF. The chain combines TRBV12-3 or TRBV12-4 with TRBJ2-6; tentative D call: TRBD1 (5 bases). Trimming removed 7 bases from V and 2 bases from J, with 12 bases in between. The CDR3 is 15 residues long.

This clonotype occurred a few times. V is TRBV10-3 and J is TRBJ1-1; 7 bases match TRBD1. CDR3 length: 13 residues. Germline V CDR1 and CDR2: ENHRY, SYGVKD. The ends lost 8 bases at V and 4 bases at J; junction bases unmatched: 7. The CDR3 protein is CAIAAGGFTEAFF. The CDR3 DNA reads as TGTGCCATCGCCGCAGGGGGGTTCACTGAAGCTTTCTTT.

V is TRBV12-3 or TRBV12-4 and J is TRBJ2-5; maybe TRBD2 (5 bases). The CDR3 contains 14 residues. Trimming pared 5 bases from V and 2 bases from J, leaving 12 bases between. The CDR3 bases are TGTGCCAGCAGTCCCGGACTGAAGCAAGAGACCCAGTACTTC. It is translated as CASSPGLKQETQYF.

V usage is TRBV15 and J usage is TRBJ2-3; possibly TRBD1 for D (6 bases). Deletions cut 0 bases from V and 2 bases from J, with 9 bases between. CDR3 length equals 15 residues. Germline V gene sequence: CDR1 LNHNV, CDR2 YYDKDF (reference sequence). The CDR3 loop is CATSRDGQPTDTQYF. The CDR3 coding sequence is TGTGCCACCAGCAGAGATGGACAGCCCACAGATACGCAGTATTTT.

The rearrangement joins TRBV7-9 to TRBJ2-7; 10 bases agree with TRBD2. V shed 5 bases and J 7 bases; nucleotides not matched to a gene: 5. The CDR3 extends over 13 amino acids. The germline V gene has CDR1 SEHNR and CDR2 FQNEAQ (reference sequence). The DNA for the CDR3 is TGTGCCAGCAGCCGCCAACTAGCGGGGGAGCAGTACTTC. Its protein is CASSRQLAGEQYF.